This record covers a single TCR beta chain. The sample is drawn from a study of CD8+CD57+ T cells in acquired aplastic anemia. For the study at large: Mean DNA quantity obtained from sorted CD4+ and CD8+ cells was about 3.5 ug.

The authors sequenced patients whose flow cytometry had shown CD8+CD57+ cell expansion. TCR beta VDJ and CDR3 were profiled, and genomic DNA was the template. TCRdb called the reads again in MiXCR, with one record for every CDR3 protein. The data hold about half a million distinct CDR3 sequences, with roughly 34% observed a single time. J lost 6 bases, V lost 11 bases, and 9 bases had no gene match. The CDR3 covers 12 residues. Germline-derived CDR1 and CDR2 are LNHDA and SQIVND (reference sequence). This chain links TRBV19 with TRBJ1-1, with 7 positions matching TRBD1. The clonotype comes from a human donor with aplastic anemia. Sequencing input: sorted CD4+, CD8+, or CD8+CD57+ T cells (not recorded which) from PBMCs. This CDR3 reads CAWSDRASEAFF. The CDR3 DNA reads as TGTGCCTGGAGTGACAGGGCATCTGAAGCTTTCTTT.